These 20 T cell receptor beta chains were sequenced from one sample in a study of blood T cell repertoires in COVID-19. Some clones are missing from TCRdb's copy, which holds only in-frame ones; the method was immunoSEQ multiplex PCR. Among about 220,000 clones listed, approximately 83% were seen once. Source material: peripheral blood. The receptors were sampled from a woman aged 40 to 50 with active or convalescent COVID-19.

This CDR3 is CASSYGQGSSYNEQFF. The CDR3 nucleotides are TGTGCCAGCAGCTACGGACAGGGGAGCTCCTACAATGAGCAGTTCTTC. V gene TRBV9 combines with J gene TRBJ2-1, with TRBD1 matching over 9 bases. This CDR3 region has 16 residues. Trimming at V came to 4 bases and at J to 0 bases, leaving 5 bases not matched to a gene. Germline V gives CDR1 SGDLS, CDR2 YYNGEE.

The CDR3 loop is CASAFGGRDSNQPQHF. CDR3 in DNA: TGTGCTAGTGCCTTTGGGGGCAGAGATAGCAATCAGCCCCAGCATTTT. The V call is TRBV12-5, the J call TRBJ1-5, with D perhaps matching TRBD1 (6 bases). Trimming removed 7 bases from V and 0 bases from J, with 16 bases in between. Germline loops: CDR1 LGHNT, CDR2 FRNRAP. The CDR3 runs to 16 residues.

CDR3 DNA sequence: TGTGCCACCAGCAGACCTCTAGGGGGCAGGGGTTACGGCTACACCTTC. Protein sequence: CATSRPLGGRGYGYTF. The genes are TRBV15 and TRBJ1-2, with 7 bases that match TRBD1. Germline trimming cut 2 bases from V and 8 bases from J; bases unmatched to any gene: 14. The CDR3 is 16 amino acids. Germline lookup yields CDR1 LNHNV and CDR2 YYDKDF (reference sequence).

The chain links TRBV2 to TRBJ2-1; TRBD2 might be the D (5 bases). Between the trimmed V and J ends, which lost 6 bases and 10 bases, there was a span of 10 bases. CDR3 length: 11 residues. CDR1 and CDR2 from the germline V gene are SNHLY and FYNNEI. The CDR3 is CASRTIDEQFF. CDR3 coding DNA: TGTGCCAGCAGGACTATCGACGAGCAGTTCTTC.

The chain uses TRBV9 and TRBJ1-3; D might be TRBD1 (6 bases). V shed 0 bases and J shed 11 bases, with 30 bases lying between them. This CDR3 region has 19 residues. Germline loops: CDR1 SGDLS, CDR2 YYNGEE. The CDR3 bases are TGTGCCAGCAGCGTAGGATTCCGGCAAGCCCTTGAACAGGGTGGCTCCATATATTTT. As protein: CASSVGFRQALEQGGSIYF.

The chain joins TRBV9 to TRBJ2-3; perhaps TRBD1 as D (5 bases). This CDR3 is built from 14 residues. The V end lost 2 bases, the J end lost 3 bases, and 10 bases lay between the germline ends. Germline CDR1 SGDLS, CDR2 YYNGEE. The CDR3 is CASSVQGETDTQYF. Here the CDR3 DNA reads TGTGCCAGCAGCGTGCAGGGCGAAACAGATACGCAGTATTTT.

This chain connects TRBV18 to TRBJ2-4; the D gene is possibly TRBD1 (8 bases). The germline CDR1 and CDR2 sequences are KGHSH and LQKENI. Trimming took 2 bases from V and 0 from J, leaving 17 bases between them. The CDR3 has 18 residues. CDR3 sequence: CASSPTGGGSLAKNIQYF. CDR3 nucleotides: TGTGCCAGCTCACCAACAGGGGGAGGGAGCCTAGCCAAAAACATTCAGTACTTC.

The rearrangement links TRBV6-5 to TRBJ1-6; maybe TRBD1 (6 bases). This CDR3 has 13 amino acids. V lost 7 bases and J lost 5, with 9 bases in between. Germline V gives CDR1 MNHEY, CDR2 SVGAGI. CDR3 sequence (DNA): TGTGCCAGCACCGGACAGAATAATTCACCCCTCCACTTT. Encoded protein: CASTGQNNSPLHF.

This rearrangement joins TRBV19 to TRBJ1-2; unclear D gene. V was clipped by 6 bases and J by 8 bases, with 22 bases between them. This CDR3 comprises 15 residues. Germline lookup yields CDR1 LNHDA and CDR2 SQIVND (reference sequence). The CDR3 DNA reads TGTGCCAGTAGCCCGTGGCCCCAACAGATGGGCGGCTACACCTTC. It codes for CASSPWPQQMGGYTF.

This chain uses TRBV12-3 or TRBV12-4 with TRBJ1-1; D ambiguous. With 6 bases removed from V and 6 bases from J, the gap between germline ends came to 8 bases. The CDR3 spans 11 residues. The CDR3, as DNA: TGTGCCAGCAGCCTTTTCTCTGAAGCTTTCTTT. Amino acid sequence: CASSLFSEAFF.

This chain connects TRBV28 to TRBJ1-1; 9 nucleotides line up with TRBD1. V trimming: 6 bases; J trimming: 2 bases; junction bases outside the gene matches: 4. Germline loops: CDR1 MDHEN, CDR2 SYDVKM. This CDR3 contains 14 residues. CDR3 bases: TGTGCCAGCAGATGGGACAGGGACAACACTGAAGCTTTCTTT. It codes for CASRWDRDNTEAFF.

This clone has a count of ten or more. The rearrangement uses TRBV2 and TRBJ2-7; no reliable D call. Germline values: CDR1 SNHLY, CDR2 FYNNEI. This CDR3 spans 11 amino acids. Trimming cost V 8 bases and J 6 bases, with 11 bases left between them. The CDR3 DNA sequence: TGTGCCAGCGGGCCCCATACCGAGCAGTACTTC. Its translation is CASGPHTEQYF.

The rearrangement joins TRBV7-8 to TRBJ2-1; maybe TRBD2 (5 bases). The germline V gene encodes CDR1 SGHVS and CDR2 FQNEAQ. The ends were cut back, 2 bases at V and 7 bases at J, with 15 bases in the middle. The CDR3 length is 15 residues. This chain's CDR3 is CASSLPAVIKNEQFF. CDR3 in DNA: TGTGCCAGCAGCTTACCAGCGGTCATAAAAAATGAGCAGTTCTTC.

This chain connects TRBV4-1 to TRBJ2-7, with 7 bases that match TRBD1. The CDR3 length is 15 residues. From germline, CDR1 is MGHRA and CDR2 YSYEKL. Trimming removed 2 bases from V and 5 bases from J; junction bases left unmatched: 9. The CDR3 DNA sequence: TGCGCCAGCAGCCAAACGAGGGGGCGCCCCCACGAGCAGTACTTC. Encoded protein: CASSQTRGRPHEQYF.

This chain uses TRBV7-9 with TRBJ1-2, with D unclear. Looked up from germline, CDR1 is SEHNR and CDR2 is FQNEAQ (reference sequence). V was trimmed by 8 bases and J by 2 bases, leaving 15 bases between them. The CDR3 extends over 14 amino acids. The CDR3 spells CASARPGSNYGYTF. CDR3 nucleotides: TGTGCCAGCGCCAGGCCGGGGTCGAACTATGGCTACACCTTC.

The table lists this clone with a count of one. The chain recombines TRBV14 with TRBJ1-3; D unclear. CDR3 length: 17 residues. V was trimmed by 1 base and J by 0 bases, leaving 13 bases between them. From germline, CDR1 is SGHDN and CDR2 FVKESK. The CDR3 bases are TGTGCCAGCAGCCAAGTGGCAGGAATAATCTCTGGAAACACCATATATTTT. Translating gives CASSQVAGIISGNTIYF.

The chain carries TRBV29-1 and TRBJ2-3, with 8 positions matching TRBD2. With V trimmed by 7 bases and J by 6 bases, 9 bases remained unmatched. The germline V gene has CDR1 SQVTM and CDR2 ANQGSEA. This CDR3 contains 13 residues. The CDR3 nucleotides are TGCAGCGGAACGGGGGGGGTGGAGGATACGCAGTATTTT. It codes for CSGTGGVEDTQYF.

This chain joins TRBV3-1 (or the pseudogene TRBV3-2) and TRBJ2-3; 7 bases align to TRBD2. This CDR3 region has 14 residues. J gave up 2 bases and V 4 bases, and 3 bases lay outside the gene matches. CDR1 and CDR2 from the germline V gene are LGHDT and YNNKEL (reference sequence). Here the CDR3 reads CASSRGTTTDTQYF. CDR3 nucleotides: TGTGCCAGCAGCCGAGGGACTACCACAGATACGCAGTATTTT.

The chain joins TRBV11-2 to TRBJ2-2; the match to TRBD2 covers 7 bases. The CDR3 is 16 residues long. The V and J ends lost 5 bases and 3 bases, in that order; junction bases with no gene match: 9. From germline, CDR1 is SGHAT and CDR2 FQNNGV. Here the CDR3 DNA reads TGTGCCAGCAGCCGCCCACTAGCGCTAGACACCGGGGAGCTGTTTTTT. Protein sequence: CASSRPLALDTGELFF. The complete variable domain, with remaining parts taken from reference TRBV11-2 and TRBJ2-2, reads EAGVAQSPRYKIIEKRQSVAFWCNPISGHATLYWYQQILGQGPKLLIQFQNNGVVDDSQLPKDRFSAERLKGVDSTLKIQPAKLEDSAVYLCASSRPLALDTGELFFGEGSRLTVL.

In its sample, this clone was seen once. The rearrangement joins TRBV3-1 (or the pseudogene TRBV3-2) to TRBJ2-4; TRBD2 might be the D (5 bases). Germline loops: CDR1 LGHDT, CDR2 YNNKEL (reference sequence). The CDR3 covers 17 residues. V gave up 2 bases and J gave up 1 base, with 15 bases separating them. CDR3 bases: TGTGCCAGCAGCCAATTCCCCTTGACGGGGGCCAAAAACATTCAGTACTTC. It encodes CASSQFPLTGAKNIQYF.